The rows below give T cell receptor beta chains drawn from one sample of a study of T cell responses to AZD1222 COVID-19 vaccine. Sequenced by immunoSEQ multiplex PCR; TCRdb stores in-frame clones only, minus some. The table lists some 150,000 clones, roughly nine tenths of them singletons. Material: peripheral blood, obtained on day 0 of MenACWY control vaccination. The receptors here all came from an adult in good health. Both conserved end residues are part of each CDR3. The D gene is left open where the match is weak. Clone size is given for some rows only: seen once, a few or many times, or a class if the clone is expanded.

TRBJ1-1 14 TRBV18 - - CASSPARQGTEAFF TGTGCCAGCTCACCAGCTCGGCAGGGGACTGAAGCTTTCTTT
TRBJ2-1 16 TRBV4-3 - TRBD2 CASSQDYTSGRDEQFF TGCGCCAGCAGCCAAGATTATACTAGCGGGAGAGATGAGCAGTTCTTC
TRBJ1-2 11 TRBV20-1 - - CSARVRVGYTF TGCAGTGCTAGAGTCCGGGTTGGCTACACCTTC
TRBJ1-5 15 TRBV28 - - CASRRSGTRGQPQHF TGTGCCAGCAGGCGATCAGGGACTAGAGGCCAGCCCCAGCATTTT
TRBJ1-2 14 TRBV11-2 - - CASSLAPTNYGYTF TGTGCCAGCAGCTTAGCACCGACTAACTATGGCTACACCTTC
TRBJ2-6 14 TRBV5-6 once - CASSLDSGANVLTF TGTGCCAGCAGCTTGGACTCTGGGGCCAACGTCCTGACTTTC
TRBJ1-4 13 TRBV2 - TRBD1 CASSRDRTEKLFF TGTGCCAGCAGCCGGGACAGAACTGAAAAACTGTTTTTT
TRBJ1-1 14 TRBV11-2 few - CASSEGGPNTEAFF TGTGCCAGCAGTGAGGGAGGGCCAAACACTGAAGCTTTCTTT
TRBJ1-3 16 TRBV7-6 - - CASSLAGPATGNTIYF TGTGCCAGCAGCTTAGCGGGGCCGGCAACTGGAAACACCATATATTTT
TRBJ1-2 15 TRBV29-1 once TRBD1 CSVYLRDRGNYGYTF TGCAGCGTTTATCTCCGGGACAGGGGGAACTATGGCTACACCTTC